The T cell receptor beta chain under discussion was sequenced for a study of blood T cells in healthy people across ages. This clonotype turned up a few times. Germline V gives CDR1 MNHEY, CDR2 SVGAGI. The CDR3 covers 13 residues. The authors ran a second PCR of about 6 to 12 cycles using a sample-barcoded 5' primer and a J-beta primer mix. TCRdb processed the 5' RACE reads anew with MiXCR; each CDR3 protein has one entry. The sample contains about 780,000 distinct CDR3 sequences, around a quarter of which appear only once. The data also belong to a second study, concerning T cells of mothers and their children.

This sequence was found in a boy between 10 and 17 years old in good health. Sequenced input: blood. The V gene is TRBV6-5, the J gene TRBJ2-5, with D possibly TRBD1 on 6 matching bases. The last part of the DNA fits TRBJ2-1 better; the J call may be wrong. Written as DNA, the CDR3 is TGTGCCAGCAGTTACACCAGGGGAGATGAGCAGTTCTTC. Residues: CASSYTRGDEQFF.